Below, 8 T cell receptor beta chains from the same sample are listed, as sequenced in a study of blood T cell repertoires in COVID-19. Clones were read by immunoSEQ multiplex PCR, and TCRdb kept only the in-frame ones, dropping some. This table holds some 260,000 clones, around four fifths found once. The source material was PBMCs or T cells enriched from blood (not recorded which). These receptors all stem from a young man with acute COVID-19.

This clone was recorded a few times. The rearrangement joins TRBV7-2 to TRBJ2-1; maybe TRBD2 (6 bases). Trimming removed 7 bases from V and 10 bases from J, with 17 bases in between. The CDR3 extends over 13 amino acids. Germline CDR1 SGHTA, CDR2 FQGNSA. The CDR3 is CASKTPQGGEQFF. CDR3 DNA sequence: TGTGCCAGCAAAACCCCCCAGGGAGGCGAGCAGTTCTTC.

The chain uses TRBV7-8 and TRBJ2-5; TRBD2 is a possible D gene (7 bases). This CDR3 is built from 14 residues. Germline V gives CDR1 SGHVS, CDR2 FQNEAQ. V dropped 10 bases and J dropped 5 bases, with 20 bases sitting between them. DNA for the CDR3: TGTGCCACAAGTTGGGGGGGGCCCCTGGAGACCCAGTACTTC. It specifies CATSWGGPLETQYF.

The J gene is TRBJ2-5, the V gene TRBV29-1; D gene uncertain. The V gene lost 7 bases and the J gene lost 0 bases, with 12 bases spanning the gap. This CDR3 has 13 amino acids. Per germline, CDR1 SQVTM and CDR2 ANQGSEA. The CDR3 coding sequence is TGCAGCGCCGTAAAACAGTACCAAGAGACCCAGTACTTC. This sequence encodes CSAVKQYQETQYF. The full variable domain, rest sourced from reference TRBV29-1 and TRBJ2-5, is SAVISQKPSRDICQRGTSLTIQCQVDSQVTMMFWYRQQPGQSLTLIATANQGSEATYESGFVIDKFPISRPNLTFSTLTVSNMSPEDSSIYLCSAVKQYQETQYFGPGTRLLVL.

There are a few counts of this clone. The chain has TRBV5-1 and TRBJ2-6, with D perhaps matching TRBD1 (6 bases). The germline V gene encodes CDR1 SGHRS and CDR2 YFSETQ. Trimming pared 4 bases from V and 1 base from J, leaving 9 bases between. The CDR3 covers 15 residues. DNA for the CDR3: TGCGCCAGCAGCCCTACAGGGTCTGGGGCCAACGTCCTGACTTTC. Its translation is CASSPTGSGANVLTF.

The table lists this clone with a few counts. The rearrangement links TRBV30 to TRBJ1-1; D remains unclear. The V and J ends lost 4 bases and 2 bases respectively, with 11 bases between them. Germline V gene lookup returns CDR1 GTSNPN and CDR2 SVGIG (reference sequence). This CDR3 is built from 13 residues. The chain's CDR3 is CAWNRGSNTEAFF. CDR3 sequence (DNA): TGTGCCTGGAACCGAGGAAGTAACACTGAAGCTTTCTTT.

V usage is TRBV27 and J usage is TRBJ1-1; D is uncertain. V shed 6 bases and J shed 0 bases, with 14 bases lying between them. From germline, CDR1 is MNHEY and CDR2 SMNVEV (reference sequence). This CDR3 has 15 amino acids. The chain's CDR3 is CASRVGTFMNTEAFF. The CDR3 DNA sequence: TGTGCCAGCAGGGTGGGCACCTTCATGAACACTGAAGCTTTCTTT.

J is TRBJ1-1 and V is TRBV24-1; D unresolved. Germline V gene data show CDR1 as KGHDR and CDR2 as SFDVKD. V gave up 12 bases and J gave up 3 bases, with 13 bases separating them. The CDR3 consists of 12 residues. CDR3 region: CAAKDRDTEAFF. In nucleotides, the CDR3 is TGTGCCGCCAAAGACCGGGACACTGAAGCTTTCTTT.

The rearrangement joins TRBV29-1 to TRBJ1-1; no firm D call. Per germline, CDR1 SQVTM and CDR2 ANQGSEA. The CDR3 runs 14 residues. Trimming shortened V by 1 base and J by 1 base, and 10 bases separated the two germline ends. The CDR3 DNA follows: TGCAGCGTTGAAGGTTTTGCGGCGAACACTGAAGCTTTCTTT. The encoded protein is CSVEGFAANTEAFF.